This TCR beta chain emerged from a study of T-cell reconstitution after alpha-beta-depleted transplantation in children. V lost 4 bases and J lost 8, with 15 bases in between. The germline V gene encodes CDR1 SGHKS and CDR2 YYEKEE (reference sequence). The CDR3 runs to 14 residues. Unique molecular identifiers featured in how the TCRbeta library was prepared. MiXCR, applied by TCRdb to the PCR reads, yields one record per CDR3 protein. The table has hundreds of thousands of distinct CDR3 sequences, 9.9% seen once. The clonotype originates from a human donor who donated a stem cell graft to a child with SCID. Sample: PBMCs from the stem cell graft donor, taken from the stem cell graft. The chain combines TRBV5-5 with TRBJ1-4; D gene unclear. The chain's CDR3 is CASSDATVSEKLFF. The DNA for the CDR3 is TGTGCCAGCAGCGACGCTACTGTATCGGAAAAACTGTTTTTT. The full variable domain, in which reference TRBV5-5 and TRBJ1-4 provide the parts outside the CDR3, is DAGVTQSPTHLIKTRGQQVTLRCSPISGHKSVSWYQQVLGQGPQFIFQYYEKEERGRGNFPDRFSARQFPNYSSELNVNALLLGDSALYLCASSDATVSEKLFFGSGTQLSVL.